This is a list of T cell receptor beta chains from one sample in a study of T cell repertoires in cytomegalovirus infection. TCRdb reprocessed the reads with MiXCR, giving one entry per CDR3 protein. This repertoire shows roughly 80,000 distinct CDR3 sequences, about 40% found once; its top ten account for just over 90%. Their antigens remain unidentified. The sequenced sample was CD8+ T cells from cultured PBMCs, obtained from culture after CMV antigen stimulation. The receptors stem from a human donor in good health (CMV status not recorded). Some clones in this sample may be carry-over from other donors' samples. CDR3s include the opening cysteine and the closing phenylalanine or tryptophan.

CDR3 | V
CASSATDRGVSAFF | TRBV7-4
CASSHASGTGDDEQFF | TRBV6-4
CASSSAGWANVLTF | TRBV27
CASSLGTPGDEQYF | TRBV5-1
CASSLGGWDYQETQYF | TRBV7-8
CASSLGSYNTEAFF | TRBV28
CASSLVGTATNTGELFF | TRBV5-4
CASRALGPRGGELFF | TRBV7-6
CASSPTGALIESVYEQYF | TRBV27
CSVGGQRPPRDNEQFF | TRBV29-1
CASRPAGQDTYEQYF | TRBV6-1
CASSLSLAGGTRKETQYF | TRBV7-6
CASSDSLLGPNEKLFF | TRBV2
CASSPMVGQISYEQYF | TRBV7-6
CASSELSYEQYF | TRBV6-1
CASSTRAGGTGSYEQYF | TRBV28
CSARTHSDMGYGYTF | TRBV29-1
CASRGSIREQYF | TRBV12-3/TRBV12-4
CSAGPSGTLTFEQYF | TRBV20-1
CASSFGTALSYGYTF | TRBV5-6
CSVDLTEGSYNEQFF | TRBV29-1
CASQTGISLTYEQYF | TRBV7-8
CASSLALGFETQYF | TRBV7-9
CASSLARGGSYEQYF | TRBV7-2
CASSQGVDTEAFF | TRBV12-3/TRBV12-4
CASSLPRGAPTYNEQFF | TRBV2
CASSLSVTNNEQFF | TRBV27
CASSLFALGDVETQYF | TRBV7-8
CASSWGGLKTYRGTQYF | TRBV5-5
CASSPVPSGGNEQFF | TRBV7-9
CASSMWQSFSNQPQHF | TRBV19
CSAPGTSGTYEQYF | TRBV20-1
CSASHSGLAGPTDTQYF | TRBV20-1
CASSFSTGPRETQYF | TRBV27
CASSTPRTEPRELFF | TRBV11-2
CASSLGGVWEGGYEQYF | TRBV7-6
CASRQSGTGDQPQHF | TRBV6-5
CASSPRRGYEQYF | TRBV7-2
CASSIWGYREETQYF | TRBV19
CASSLAPGLAFTDTQYF | TRBV7-8
CASSTGNSMNTEAFF | TRBV7-9
CASSPNMLGYTF | TRBV27
CASSQDRGSGNYEQYF | TRBV4-3
CASSLLQGEAFF | TRBV7-4
CASNPITTRATNTGELFF | TRBV7-9
CASSPRIPGLAKNIQYF | TRBV7-8
CASSYGVNGNQPQHF | TRBV6-2/TRBV6-3
CASSFKETQYF | TRBV7-9
CASSGTVGTSGGLPYNEQFF | TRBV2
CASSLALDTQYF | TRBV7-4
CASSLWRGSGNTIYF | TRBV12-3/TRBV12-4
CASSPDRVSYNEQFF | TRBV18
CASSLQRGQETQYF | TRBV27
CASSLEPGAPTGELFF | TRBV7-6
CASSFLQDSSYNEQFF | TRBV7-2
CASSEFTRQETQYF | TRBV2